A single sample is the source of the 27 T cell receptor beta chains below, sequenced in a study of T cells in Graves' hyperthyroidism and ophthalmopathy. Regions amplified from RNA transcripts were the TCR beta CDR3 regions. TCR CDR3 regions were first amplified by RT-PCR with HTBI primers. MiXCR, run by TCRdb on the multiplex PCR reads, gives a single entry per CDR3 protein. The sample gives some 800,000 distinct CDR3 sequences, about two fifths of which show up once; 8% to 9% is in the top ten. The material sequenced was blood. All receptors derive from a man younger than 35 with Graves' hyperthyroidism.

This rearrangement joins TRBV7-9 to TRBJ2-2, with a possible D match to TRBD1 (6 bases). Germline V CDR1 and CDR2: SEHNR, FQNEAQ (reference sequence). CDR3 size: 18 residues. V lost 7 bases and J 1 base, leaving 22 bases between the germline ends. CDR3 nucleotide sequence: TGTGCCAGCACCTCCATAAATACCGGGACAATGAACACCGGGGAGCTGTTTTTT. This codes for CASTSINTGTMNTGELFF.

This clonotype was detected only a few times. This rearrangement joins TRBV20-1 to TRBJ2-5; TRBD1 is a possible D gene (6 bases). The CDR3 contains 15 residues. The V gene's germline CDR1 is DFQATT and CDR2 SNEGSKA (reference sequence). V was clipped by 3 bases and J by 5 bases, with 19 bases between them. CDR3 in amino acids: CSARTHTQGWETQYF. Written as DNA, the CDR3 is TGCAGTGCTAGGACTCACACTCAGGGGTGGGAGACCCAGTACTTC.

There are a few counts of this clonotype. The chain links TRBV12-3 or TRBV12-4 to TRBJ1-1; D may be TRBD1 (5 bases). V was pared by 7 bases and J by 0 bases, with 15 bases between. This CDR3 contains 15 residues. The DNA of the CDR3 is TGTGCCAGCATCCCGACCTGGGGCATGAACACTGAAGCTTTCTTT. Translated, it gives CASIPTWGMNTEAFF.

This clonotype was seen at least ten times. This CDR3 reads CAITPGARNYGYTF. The CDR3 DNA reads as TGTGCCATCACCCCAGGGGCCCGTAACTATGGCTACACCTTC. V usage is TRBV10-3 and J usage is TRBJ1-2, with D perhaps TRBD1 (6 bases). CDR1 and CDR2 from the germline V gene are ENHRY and SYGVKD. This CDR3 is built from 14 residues. Trimming shortened V by 7 bases and J by 1 base, and 13 bases separated the two germline ends.

The chain employs TRBV10-1 and TRBJ2-7; weak D call: TRBD2 (6 bases). Trimming pared 6 bases from V and 7 bases from J, leaving 16 bases between. Germline-derived CDR1 and CDR2 are WNHNN and SYGVQD (reference sequence). The CDR3 length is 13 residues. In DNA form, the CDR3 reads TGCGCCAGCAGCCTGCGGGACTGGAGGGAGCAGTACTTC. Translating it yields CASSLRDWREQYF.

With regard to this clonotype: This sequence may be a read error, since a much larger clone differs from it by one base. The CDR3 nucleotides are TGCAGTGCTTTCGACCAGTCTGGGGTGCTGTTTTTT. It encodes CSAFDQSGVLFF. V usage is TRBV20-1 and J usage is TRBJ1-4, with unresolved D. Per the germline V gene, CDR1 is DFQATT and CDR2 is SNEGSKA (reference sequence). The CDR3 is 12 residues long. Trimming stripped 5 bases from V and 14 bases from J, with 18 bases between.

Only a few counts were recorded for this clonotype. The V gene is TRBV29-1, the J gene TRBJ2-5; D perhaps matches TRBD1 (5 bases). Germline CDR1 SQVTM, CDR2 ANQGSEA. Trimming removed 8 bases at V and 4 bases at J, with 5 bases between. The CDR3 covers 9 residues. The CDR3 nucleotides read TGCAGCCAGGGAGAGACCCAGTACTTC. This gives the protein CSQGETQYF.

The chain combines TRBV7-9 with TRBJ2-7; 13 nucleotides align to TRBD2. Germline V gene lookup returns CDR1 SEHNR and CDR2 FQNEAQ (reference sequence). Trimming took 4 bases from V and 3 from J; bases not matched to a gene: 9. The CDR3 is made up of 17 amino acids. The CDR3 loop reads CASSSPGLAGSFYEQYF. The DNA of the CDR3 is TGTGCCAGCAGCTCGCCGGGACTAGCGGGATCCTTCTACGAGCAGTACTTC.

In this sample, this clonotype turned up a few times. V gene TRBV7-9 combines with J gene TRBJ2-2; 10 nucleotides align to TRBD1. With 7 bases clipped from V and 1 base from J, the junction kept 12 bases outside the gene matches. The CDR3 spans 18 residues. Germline CDR1 is SEHNR and CDR2 is FQNEAQ (reference sequence). CDR3: CASTDRDRGLRNTGELFF. The CDR3 DNA reads as TGTGCCAGCACTGATCGGGACAGGGGTCTGAGGAACACCGGGGAGCTGTTTTTT.

In this sample, this clonotype turned up many times. The chain carries TRBV2 and TRBJ1-1; D is unclear. Germline values: CDR1 SNHLY, CDR2 FYNNEI. V shed 3 bases and J shed 1 base, with 12 bases lying between them. The CDR3 contains 15 residues. CDR3 residues: CASSEVRERNTEAFF. As DNA, the CDR3 is TGTGCCAGCAGTGAGGTCCGGGAGAGGAACACTGAAGCTTTCTTT.

In its sample, this clonotype was seen a few times. J is TRBJ2-5 and V is TRBV12-3 or TRBV12-4, with D perhaps TRBD2 (5 bases). The CDR3 totals 14 residues. The V gene lost 5 bases and the J gene lost 0 bases, with 10 bases spanning the gap. The CDR3, as DNA: TGTGCCAGCAGTCCCCCGGGGTACCAAGAGACCCAGTACTTC. It translates to CASSPPGYQETQYF.

This clonotype showed up many times. This chain uses TRBV19 with TRBJ1-1, with 8 bases lining up with TRBD1. Trimming cost V 7 bases and J 7 bases; bases outside gene matches: 8. Germline V gene lookup returns CDR1 LNHDA and CDR2 SQIVND (reference sequence). CDR3 length: 13 amino acids. The CDR3 loop is CASTQTGVREAFF. DNA of the CDR3: TGTGCCAGTACCCAGACAGGGGTTCGTGAAGCTTTCTTT.

V and J are TRBV20-1 and TRBJ2-7, with unresolved D. V gave up 3 bases and J gave up 7 bases, with 13 bases separating them. This CDR3 has 12 amino acids. CDR1 and CDR2 from the germline V gene are DFQATT and SNEGSKA (reference sequence). The CDR3 spells CSASDSNLEQYF. DNA of the CDR3: TGCAGTGCTAGTGACTCAAACCTAGAGCAGTACTTC.

In this sample, this clonotype turned up many times. This rearrangement joins TRBV7-9 to TRBJ1-2; unclear D gene. This CDR3 is built from 12 residues. CDR1 is SEHNR, CDR2 FQNEAQ, per germline (reference sequence). Trimming shortened V by 4 bases and J by 8 bases, and 11 bases separated the two germline ends. The CDR3 nucleotides are TGTGCCAGCAGCTCTCTAGAGCTCGGCTACACCTTC. This translates into CASSSLELGYTF.

This clonotype was seen ten or more times. The CDR3 region is CASSFDRQPQHF. The CDR3 bases are TGTGCCAGCAGTTTCGATCGACAGCCCCAGCATTTT. This chain uses TRBV12-3 or TRBV12-4 with TRBJ1-5; D call uncertain. The CDR3 is made up of 12 amino acids. Trimming stripped 3 bases from V and 7 bases from J, with 7 bases between.

The chain recombines TRBV9 with TRBJ2-7, with a weak D call TRBD1 (5 bases). In germline, CDR1 is SGDLS, CDR2 YYNGEE. Trimming left V 5 bases short and J 5 bases short, with 14 bases between. The CDR3 is 13 amino acids. The CDR3 loop reads CASSSGSAHEQYF. CDR3 sequence (DNA): TGTGCCAGCAGTTCAGGGTCTGCCCACGAGCAGTACTTC.

The table lists this clonotype with many counts. The rearrangement uses TRBV20-1 and TRBJ1-5; TRBD1 agrees at 9 bases. Trimming removed 2 bases from V and 1 base from J; junction bases left unmatched: 6. Per germline, CDR1 DFQATT and CDR2 SNEGSKA (reference sequence). The CDR3 runs 16 residues. The CDR3 DNA sequence: TGCAGTGCTAGATCCACAGGGGGCCTGAGCAATCAGCCCCAGCATTTT. Protein sequence: CSARSTGGLSNQPQHF.

This clonotype was counted ten times or more. The chain recombines TRBV15 with TRBJ1-1; unclear D gene. CDR3 length: 14 amino acids. The V and J ends lost 0 bases and 6 bases respectively, with 11 bases between them. Germline CDR1 is LNHNV and CDR2 is YYDKDF (reference sequence). This CDR3 is CATSRDRLVAEAFF. The DNA for the CDR3 is TGTGCCACCAGCAGAGATCGCCTCGTCGCTGAAGCTTTCTTT.

The sample holds many counts of this clonotype. The chain combines TRBV13 with TRBJ1-2, with 7 bases matching TRBD1. Germline V gives CDR1 PRHDT, CDR2 FYEKMQ (reference sequence). Germline trimming cut 3 bases from V and 4 bases from J; bases unmatched to any gene: 5. This CDR3 spans 14 amino acids. The CDR3 coding sequence is TGTGCCAGCAGCTTCCAGACAGGGACCTATGGCTACACCTTC. It is translated as CASSFQTGTYGYTF.

The sample holds a few counts of this clonotype. The genes are TRBV4-1 and TRBJ2-5; 9 nucleotides match TRBD1. The CDR3 runs 15 residues. V was pared by 4 bases and J by 5 bases, with 8 bases of the junction left unmatched. Per the germline V gene, CDR1 is MGHRA and CDR2 is YSYEKL. The CDR3 DNA reads as TGCGCCAGCAGCCGGGGGACAGGGAGGGCGGAGACCCAGTACTTC. This encodes CASSRGTGRAETQYF.

The chain combines TRBV20-1 with TRBJ1-1, with D unresolved. CDR1 is DFQATT and CDR2 is SNEGSKA in the germline V gene (reference sequence). Deletions cut 5 bases from V and 5 bases from J, with 9 bases between. This CDR3 is built from 11 residues. This CDR3 reads CSAPEWTEAFF. The CDR3 region has the DNA TGCAGTGCTCCTGAATGGACTGAAGCTTTCTTT.

This clonotype was counted between two and nine times. The chain employs TRBV20-1 and TRBJ1-2, with 9 bases lining up with TRBD1. Germline loops: CDR1 DFQATT, CDR2 SNEGSKA (reference sequence). The CDR3 loop spans 13 amino acids. V trimming: 6 bases; J trimming: 4 bases; junction bases outside the gene matches: 6. For the CDR3, the DNA is TGCAGTGCGGGGGGACAGGGCCGCTATGGCTACACCTTC. Translation gives CSAGGQGRYGYTF.

This clonotype has a handful of counts. The chain combines TRBV7-9 with TRBJ2-5; 9 bases are shared with TRBD1. The CDR3 consists of 15 residues. Germline assignment: CDR1 SEHNR and CDR2 FQNEAQ (reference sequence). J was trimmed by 4 bases and V by 4 bases; bases with no gene match: 7. In nucleotides, the CDR3 is TGTGCCAGCAGCTCCGCTATGACAGGGGGAGAGACCCAGTACTTC. This gives the protein CASSSAMTGGETQYF.

This clonotype was observed a few times. The chain's CDR3 is CSARDMRAGANVLTF. For the CDR3, the DNA is TGCAGTGCTAGAGATATGAGGGCTGGGGCCAACGTCCTGACTTTC. V is TRBV20-1 and J is TRBJ2-6; D is possibly TRBD2 (5 bases). Trimming removed 0 bases at V and 2 bases at J, with 8 bases between. Germline loops: CDR1 DFQATT, CDR2 SNEGSKA (reference sequence). The CDR3 is 15 amino acids.

In this sample, this clonotype turned up a few times. The V call is TRBV12-3 or TRBV12-4, the J call TRBJ1-6; D ambiguous. V was trimmed by 5 bases and J by 9 bases, leaving 20 bases between them. This CDR3 contains 16 residues. The DNA of the CDR3 is TGTGCCAGCAGTCCATCAGGAGCCGGGTTGAGTTCACCCCTCCACTTT. Translating gives CASSPSGAGLSSPLHF.

This clonotype was found many times. The CDR3 nucleotides are TGTGCCAGCAGCTTAGCGCTAACGGTGCAAGAGACCCAGTACTTC. Amino acid sequence: CASSLALTVQETQYF. This chain joins TRBV7-9 and TRBJ2-5; no clear D gene. Between the trimmed V and J ends, which lost 0 bases and 2 bases, there was a span of 10 bases. This CDR3 is 15 amino acids long. Germline V gene lookup returns CDR1 SEHNR and CDR2 FQNEAQ (reference sequence).

The rearrangement joins TRBV2 to TRBJ1-5; no definite D call. Trimming left V 11 bases short and J 4 bases short, with 24 bases between. From germline, CDR1 is SNHLY and CDR2 FYNNEI. This CDR3 contains 16 residues. CDR3 residues: CAVKGGMNSGNQPQHF. The CDR3 DNA follows: TGTGCCGTCAAAGGCGGTATGAACTCGGGAAATCAGCCCCAGCATTTT.